The 17 T cell receptor beta chains given below trace back to one sample, sequenced in a study of long-term antiretroviral therapy in people with HIV. This was the immunoSEQ v3.0 assay at survey level. Produced via immunoSEQ multiplex PCR; TCRdb's table is partial and in-frame only. The sample shows more than 25,000 clones, more than 85% of them seen only once. The sequencing used unsorted PBMCs, collected almost 6.6 years after starting antiretroviral therapy. The receptors were sampled from a woman aged 40 to 50 with HIV.

The rearrangement links TRBV4-3 to TRBJ2-1; TRBD2 is a possible D gene (6 bases). From germline, CDR1 is LGHNA and CDR2 YSLEER. V lost 4 bases to trimming and J lost 6 bases, with 16 bases between them. This CDR3 has 15 residues. The CDR3 loop reads CASSPRGVAFNEQFF. CDR3 sequence (DNA): TGCGCCAGCAGCCCGCGGGGAGTTGCTTTCAATGAGCAGTTCTTC.

The rearrangement joins TRBV19 to TRBJ1-5; D is perhaps TRBD1 (6 bases). The germline V gene has CDR1 LNHDA and CDR2 SQIVND (reference sequence). Trimming cost V 5 bases and J 7 bases, with 15 bases left between them. The CDR3 has 14 amino acids. The CDR3 is CASSLGRGAQPQHF. CDR3 sequence (DNA): TGTGCCAGTAGTCTCGGGAGGGGGGCACAGCCCCAGCATTTT.

The chain recombines TRBV15 with TRBJ2-7; a weak D match, TRBD2 (6 bases). V was pared by 0 bases and J by 7 bases, with 22 bases between. The CDR3 contains 17 residues. From germline, CDR1 is LNHNV and CDR2 YYDKDF (reference sequence). The CDR3 loop reads CATSRDPERAAAGEQYF. The DNA for the CDR3 is TGTGCCACCAGCAGAGATCCGGAAAGGGCCGCGGCGGGGGAGCAGTACTTC.

A single count supports this clone. The rearrangement joins TRBV5-4 to TRBJ2-6; 8 bases are a match to TRBD1. The CDR3 is made up of 18 amino acids. Germline CDR1 is SGHNT and CDR2 is YYREEE (reference sequence). With 4 bases clipped from V and 1 base from J, the junction kept 10 bases outside the gene matches. The CDR3 nucleotides are TGTGCCAGCAGCCCACGGACAGGGCGGGCGTCTGGGGCCAACGTCCTGACTTTC. Its translation: CASSPRTGRASGANVLTF.

V is TRBV10-2 and J is TRBJ1-4, with D unclear. Germline lookup yields CDR1 WSHSY and CDR2 SAAADI. The CDR3 is made up of 13 amino acids. Trimming stripped 6 bases from V and 6 bases from J, with 11 bases between. CDR3 DNA: TGCGCCAGCAGCTCGCAGTCGTATGAAAAACTGTTTTTT. This encodes CASSSQSYEKLFF.

The V call is TRBV5-4, the J call TRBJ1-3, with unresolved D. Deletions cut 0 bases from V and 0 bases from J, with 10 bases between. CDR3 size: 16 residues. Germline assignment: CDR1 SGHNT and CDR2 YYREEE (reference sequence). CDR3: CASSLDGSPSGNTIYF. The CDR3 region has the DNA TGTGCCAGCAGCTTGGACGGATCGCCCTCTGGAAACACCATATATTTT.

The table lists this clone with a count of one. The V and J genes are TRBV25-1 and TRBJ2-1; the match to TRBD2 covers 9 bases. CDR1 MGHDK and CDR2 SYGVNS come from the germline V gene. Trimming took 0 bases from V and 6 from J; bases not matched to a gene: 6. This CDR3 spans 16 amino acids. DNA for the CDR3: TGTGCCAGCAGTGAATATTTTAGCGGGGGCACCAATGAGCAGTTCTTC. Translation: CASSEYFSGGTNEQFF.

J is TRBJ1-2 and V is TRBV6-1; D gene uncertain. The CDR3 runs 14 residues. The ends were cut back, 7 bases at V and 4 bases at J, with 16 bases in the middle. Germline V gene sequence: CDR1 MNHNS, CDR2 SASEGT. CDR3 DNA: TGTGCCAGCAAATCTAGGGTTTCTGGCTATGGCTACACCTTC. It encodes CASKSRVSGYGYTF.

V usage is TRBV7-3 and J usage is TRBJ2-3, with D possibly being TRBD1 or TRBD2 (6 bases each). The V gene's germline CDR1 is SGHTA and CDR2 FQGTGA. The CDR3 is made up of 13 amino acids. V lost 5 bases and J lost 5, with 11 bases in between. CDR3 protein: CASSIQGLDTQYF. CDR3 bases: TGTGCCAGCAGCATACAGGGACTAGATACGCAGTATTTT.

The V and J genes are TRBV18 and TRBJ1-3, with no clear D. V lost 3 bases, J lost 1 base, and 7 bases lay in between. The CDR3 spans 14 residues. Germline V CDR1 and CDR2: KGHSH, LQKENI. The DNA for the CDR3 is TGTGCCAGCTCACCCCCCCAGTCTGGAAACACCATATATTTT. Translated, it gives CASSPPQSGNTIYF.

The chain has TRBV5-4 and TRBJ1-4; D perhaps matches TRBD1 (6 bases). The CDR3 is 15 residues long. CDR1 and CDR2 (germline): SGHNT, YYREEE (reference sequence). V lost 2 bases and J lost 4, with 12 bases in between. CDR3 in amino acids: CASSFRGGLNEKLFF. The DNA of the CDR3 is TGTGCCAGCAGCTTCAGGGGTGGCCTTAATGAAAAACTGTTTTTT. Looking up the rest from reference TRBV5-4 and TRBJ1-4 gives the full variable domain: ETGVTQSPTHLIKTRGQQVTLRCSSQSGHNTVSWYQQALGQGPQFIFQYYREEENGRGNFPPRFSGLQFPNYSSELNVNALELDDSALYLCASSFRGGLNEKLFFGSGTQLSVL.

The chain carries TRBV19 and TRBJ1-2; D is perhaps TRBD1 (5 bases). V shed 5 bases and J shed 6 bases, with 19 bases lying between them. This CDR3 has 15 amino acids. Germline assignment: CDR1 LNHDA and CDR2 SQIVND (reference sequence). CDR3 loop: CASSPLGVRSNGYTF. For the CDR3, the DNA is TGTGCCAGTAGTCCGTTGGGGGTCCGTAGCAATGGCTACACCTTC.

The chain carries TRBV4-3 and TRBJ1-2; D is perhaps TRBD1 (5 bases). CDR1 is LGHNA and CDR2 is YSLEER in the germline V gene. Trimming pared 0 bases from V and 2 bases from J, leaving 10 bases between. The CDR3 runs to 15 residues. The CDR3 DNA sequence: TGCGCCAGCAGCCAAGATTGGCGGGACAACTATGGCTACACCTTC. Amino acid sequence: CASSQDWRDNYGYTF.

The chain carries TRBV9 and TRBJ2-3; maybe TRBD1 (6 bases). The germline gives CDR1 SGDLS, CDR2 YYNGEE. There are 14 residues in the CDR3. V lost 4 bases to trimming and J lost 6 bases, with 15 bases between them. DNA for the CDR3: TGTGCCAGCAGCTACAGGGTCGGTGGTGATACGCAGTATTTT. Translating gives CASSYRVGGDTQYF. The full variable domain, rest sourced from reference TRBV9 and TRBJ2-3, is DSGVTQTPKHLITATGQRVTLRCSPRSGDLSVYWYQQSLDQGLQFLIQYYNGEERAKGNILERFSAQQFPDLHSELNLSSLELGDSALYFCASSYRVGGDTQYFGPGTRLTVL.

This chain connects TRBV6-1 to TRBJ2-1; TRBD2 aligns across 16 bases. Germline CDR1 reads MNHNS; CDR2 reads SASEGT. V lost 2 bases to trimming and J lost 5 bases; unmatched junction nucleotides: 12. The CDR3 runs 20 residues. The CDR3 protein is CASSEILGLAGGPSDNEQFF. For the CDR3, the DNA is TGTGCCAGCAGTGAAATTTTGGGACTAGCGGGGGGGCCGTCCGACAATGAGCAGTTCTTC.

The chain joins TRBV10-3 to TRBJ1-5; no reliable D call. CDR1 and CDR2 (germline): ENHRY, SYGVKD. V was pared by 4 bases and J by 0 bases, with 7 bases between. The CDR3 has 14 residues. The CDR3 loop reads CAISALDSNQPQHF. CDR3 DNA: TGTGCCATCAGTGCATTGGATAGCAATCAGCCCCAGCATTTT.

CDR3 residues: CASATGWSGYTF. DNA of the CDR3: TGTGCCAGCGCCACGGGTTGGTCTGGCTACACCTTC. The rearrangement joins TRBV27 to TRBJ1-2, with no clear D. The CDR3 has 12 residues. Trimming cost V 8 bases and J 7 bases, with 14 bases left between them. Germline values: CDR1 MNHEY, CDR2 SMNVEV (reference sequence).